What follows are 23 T cell receptor beta chains derived from one specimen sequenced in a study of blood T cell repertoires in COVID-19. TCRdb's table, derived via immunoSEQ multiplex PCR, lists solely in-frame clones and lacks some. The table has 120,000 or so clones, 90% seen once. The sample comprised peripheral blood. These TCRs come from a man between 45 and 60 years old with active COVID-19.

The chain couples TRBV12-3 or TRBV12-4 to TRBJ1-5; TRBD1 might be the D (6 bases). This CDR3 spans 11 amino acids. V lost 6 bases to trimming and J lost 7 bases, with 7 bases between them. The CDR3 loop is CASSQGQPQHF. As DNA, the CDR3 is TGTGCCAGCAGCCAGGGGCAGCCCCAGCATTTT.

The genes are TRBV30 and TRBJ2-5, with 11 bases identical to TRBD2. CDR3 length: 16 residues. Germline CDR1 GTSNPN, CDR2 SVGIG (reference sequence). V dropped 3 bases and J dropped 1; count of bases not matched to a gene: 7. CDR3 region: CAWSLASGRSQETQYF. CDR3 bases: TGTGCCTGGAGCCTAGCTAGCGGGAGGTCCCAAGAGACCCAGTACTTC. Full variable domain (rest looked up from reference TRBV30 and TRBJ2-5): SQTIHQWPATLVQPVGSPLSLECTVEGTSNPNLYWYRQAAGRGLQLLFYSVGIGQISSEVPQNLSASRPQDRQFILSSKKLLLSDSGFYLCAWSLASGRSQETQYFGPGTRLLVL.

In its sample, this clone was seen once. V gene TRBV2 combines with J gene TRBJ1-3; 8 nucleotides agree with TRBD1. The CDR3 runs to 16 residues. V was clipped by 6 bases and J by 2 bases; unmatched bases: 9. Looked up from germline, CDR1 is SNHLY and CDR2 is FYNNEI. The CDR3 protein is CASRSGQGNPGNTIYF. In nucleotides, the CDR3 is TGTGCCAGCAGGTCTGGACAGGGAAACCCTGGAAACACCATATATTTT.

This chain uses TRBV19 with TRBJ1-2, with D possibly TRBD1 on 5 matching bases. V lost 4 bases and J lost 4, with 7 bases in between. Germline V gene data show CDR1 as LNHDA and CDR2 as SQIVND (reference sequence). This CDR3 is built from 12 residues. The CDR3 here is CASSRDSYGYTF. The CDR3 DNA sequence: TGTGCCAGTAGTAGGGACTCCTATGGCTACACCTTC.

The chain uses TRBV19 and TRBJ1-3; unclear D gene. This CDR3 is 13 amino acids long. The germline V gene encodes CDR1 LNHDA and CDR2 SQIVND (reference sequence). V lost 5 bases, J lost 6 bases, and 11 bases lay in between. The CDR3 here is CASSPGQENTIYF. CDR3 nucleotides: TGTGCCAGTAGTCCGGGTCAAGAAAACACCATATATTTT.

V usage is TRBV9 and J usage is TRBJ1-3; D gene ambiguous. Trimming removed 1 base from V and 4 bases from J, with 6 bases in between. Germline CDR1 is SGDLS and CDR2 is YYNGEE. This CDR3 spans 13 amino acids. This CDR3 reads CASSVQAGNTIYF. The CDR3 DNA sequence: TGTGCCAGCAGCGTACAGGCGGGAAACACCATATATTTT.

CDR3 in amino acids: CASGDSYNSPLHF. CDR3 nucleotide sequence: TGTGCCAGCGGCGACAGTTATAATTCACCCCTCCACTTT. The rearrangement uses TRBV5-8 and TRBJ1-6; maybe TRBD1 (5 bases). Between the trimmed V and J ends, which lost 7 bases and 4 bases, there was a span of 9 bases. Germline loops: CDR1 SGHTS, CDR2 YDEGEE. CDR3 size: 13 residues.

The V and J genes are TRBV20-1 and TRBJ2-1, with D possibly being TRBD2 (5 bases). In germline, CDR1 is DFQATT, CDR2 SNEGSKA (reference sequence). Trimming removed 3 bases from V and 2 bases from J, with 17 bases in between. The CDR3 extends over 16 amino acids. The DNA for the CDR3 is TGCAGTGCTAGTCGGGCCGGGGAAGGGACCTACAATGAGCAGTTCTTC. Amino acids: CSASRAGEGTYNEQFF.

The chain has TRBV7-8 and TRBJ2-3; TRBD1 is a possible D gene (9 bases). Trimming pared 4 bases from V and 5 bases from J, leaving 19 bases between. The CDR3 extends over 16 amino acids. Looked up from germline, CDR1 is SGHVS and CDR2 is FQNEAQ. The CDR3 is CASSSDRGTRQDTQYF. The CDR3 nucleotides are TGTGCCAGCAGCTCCGACAGGGGGACTAGGCAAGATACGCAGTATTTT.

The rearrangement joins TRBV7-9 to TRBJ2-1, with TRBD2 matching 8 bases. This CDR3 is 15 amino acids long. The ends lost 2 bases at V and 4 bases at J; junction bases unmatched: 4. CDR1 and CDR2 (germline): SEHNR, FQNEAQ (reference sequence). The CDR3 loop is CASSLTRGGYNEQFF. The CDR3 DNA reads TGTGCCAGCAGCTTAACCCGGGGGGGATACAATGAGCAGTTCTTC. The whole variable domain, filled in from reference TRBV7-9 and TRBJ2-1, reads DTGVSQNPRHKITKRGQNVTFRCDPISEHNRLYWYRQTLGQGPEFLTYFQNEAQLEKSRLLSDRFSAERPKGSFSTLEIQRTEQGDSAMYLCASSLTRGGYNEQFFGPGTRLTVL.

The chain employs TRBV7-3 and TRBJ2-1; TRBD2 agrees at 8 bases. CDR1 is SGHTA and CDR2 is FQGTGA in the germline V gene. This CDR3 spans 16 amino acids. With 5 bases clipped from V and 7 bases from J, the junction kept 13 bases outside the gene matches. CDR3 protein: CASSHSGTRRVNEQFF. In nucleotides, the CDR3 is TGTGCCAGCAGCCACTCCGGGACTAGGAGGGTTAATGAGCAGTTCTTC.

This chain uses TRBV7-8 with TRBJ2-5, with D perhaps matching TRBD2 (5 bases). Per germline, CDR1 SGHVS and CDR2 FQNEAQ. The CDR3 is made up of 16 amino acids. Trimming left V 3 bases short and J 4 bases short, with 18 bases between. CDR3 sequence (DNA): TGTGCCAGCAGCTTGGTAGGGTTGGTTGCGGGAGAGACCCAGTACTTC. This gives the protein CASSLVGLVAGETQYF.

The V gene is TRBV9, the J gene TRBJ2-5, with 8 positions matching TRBD1. The trim removed 3 bases at V and 5 bases at J, leaving 9 bases unmatched. Germline loops: CDR1 SGDLS, CDR2 YYNGEE. The CDR3 loop spans 15 amino acids. CDR3 sequence: CASSAVPGGVETQYF. The CDR3 DNA reads TGTGCCAGCAGCGCGGTTCCAGGGGGCGTGGAGACCCAGTACTTC.

The V and J genes are TRBV27 and TRBJ2-5, with 10 bases that match TRBD2. The CDR3 runs to 15 residues. The junction had 6 bases not matched to a gene; V was cut back by 7 bases and J by 1 base. Germline CDR1 reads MNHEY; CDR2 reads SMNVEV (reference sequence). CDR3 amino acids: CASKAAGGPQETQYF. CDR3 nucleotide sequence: TGTGCCAGCAAGGCAGCGGGGGGGCCCCAAGAGACCCAGTACTTC.

The count of this clone is one. The rearrangement links TRBV6-5 to TRBJ2-1, with TRBD2 matching over 9 bases. Germline V lookup: CDR1 MNHEY, CDR2 SVGAGI. The CDR3 is 13 amino acids. The trim removed 6 bases at V and 7 bases at J, leaving 4 bases unmatched. Here the CDR3 DNA reads TGTGCCAGCAGAGGCGGGGGGGGGAATGAGCAGTTCTTC. It encodes CASRGGGGNEQFF.

Concerning this clone: This CDR3 is also generated by other DNA sequences in the sample. The chain carries TRBV7-9 and TRBJ2-2; a weak D match, TRBD1 (6 bases). V was trimmed by 5 bases and J by 0 bases, leaving 10 bases between them. The CDR3 contains 15 residues. Germline V lookup: CDR1 SEHNR, CDR2 FQNEAQ (reference sequence). The CDR3 is CASSLRGSNTGELFF. The CDR3 DNA reads as TGTGCCAGCAGCCTCAGGGGATCGAACACCGGGGAGCTGTTTTTT.

The rearrangement links TRBV6-6 to TRBJ2-3, with D possibly TRBD1 on 6 matching bases. The germline V gene encodes CDR1 MNHNY and CDR2 SVGAGI (reference sequence). V was shortened by 6 bases and J by 1 base, with 11 bases between the two germline ends. This CDR3 comprises 14 residues. CDR3 residues: CASRKAGGTDTQYF. The CDR3 region has the DNA TGTGCCAGCAGGAAGGCAGGGGGCACAGATACGCAGTATTTT.

J is TRBJ2-1 and V is TRBV7-9; 12 nucleotides match TRBD2. CDR1 SEHNR and CDR2 FQNEAQ come from the germline V gene (reference sequence). The CDR3 loop spans 15 amino acids. V shed 2 bases, J shed 6 bases, and the junction held 2 bases outside the gene matches. CDR3: CASSLRTSGANEQFF. CDR3 nucleotide sequence: TGTGCCAGCAGCTTACGGACTAGCGGGGCCAATGAGCAGTTCTTC.

The chain carries TRBV9 and TRBJ2-6; TRBD1 agrees at 7 bases. V lost 4 bases, J lost 1 base, and 2 bases stayed unmatched. The CDR3 has 15 amino acids. Germline CDR1 SGDLS, CDR2 YYNGEE. The CDR3 loop is CASSNRGSGANVLTF. Here the CDR3 DNA reads TGTGCCAGCAGCAACAGGGGATCTGGGGCCAACGTCCTGACTTTC. The variable domain in full, with the rest retrieved from reference TRBV9 and TRBJ2-6, is DSGVTQTPKHLITATGQRVTLRCSPRSGDLSVYWYQQSLDQGLQFLIQYYNGEERAKGNILERFSAQQFPDLHSELNLSSLELGDSALYFCASSNRGSGANVLTFGAGSRLTVL.

The genes are TRBV3-1 (or the pseudogene TRBV3-2) and TRBJ2-7; maybe TRBD1 (7 bases). Trimming took 3 bases from V and 3 from J, leaving 12 bases between them. Looked up from germline, CDR1 is LGHDT and CDR2 is YNNKEL (reference sequence). This CDR3 spans 14 amino acids. CDR3 nucleotides: TGTGCCAGCAGCCAGGGCGGGACAGTCTACGAGCAGTACTTC. Encoded protein: CASSQGGTVYEQYF.

The V gene is TRBV6-1, the J gene TRBJ2-5; 8 bases align to TRBD2. Germline V gene data show CDR1 as MNHNS and CDR2 as SASEGT. This CDR3 is built from 15 residues. V gave up 3 bases and J gave up 7 bases; unmatched junction bases: 10. The CDR3 DNA reads as TGTGCCAGCAGTGACCCGTACGGGGGGGCCGCGACCCAGTACTTC. Residues: CASSDPYGGAATQYF.

This sequence joins TRBV9 and TRBJ1-2; D is perhaps TRBD1 (6 bases). The CDR3 is 13 amino acids. V dropped 7 bases and J dropped 4 bases, with 14 bases sitting between them. CDR1 is SGDLS and CDR2 is YYNGEE in the germline V gene. The CDR3 sequence: CASQGSGSYGYTF. In DNA form, the CDR3 reads TGTGCCAGCCAGGGGTCGGGGTCCTATGGCTACACCTTC.

This rearrangement joins TRBV9 to TRBJ2-2; 9 positions agree with TRBD2. There are 15 residues in the CDR3. V was pared by 2 bases and J by 5 bases, with 4 bases of the junction left unmatched. Germline CDR1 and CDR2: SGDLS and YYNGEE. Here the CDR3 reads CASSVSGRGTGELFF. The CDR3 bases are TGTGCCAGCAGCGTTAGCGGGAGAGGGACCGGGGAGCTGTTTTTT.